These 3 T cell receptor beta chains originate from one sample sequenced in a study of blood T cell repertoires in COVID-19. Generated by immunoSEQ multiplex PCR, the TCRdb table keeps only in-frame clones and is missing some. The data contain 190,000 or so clones, about 86% of them singletons. What was sequenced was peripheral blood. These receptors were obtained from a woman in her 70s with acute or convalescent COVID-19.

The chain links TRBV10-3 to TRBJ2-7, with D possibly being TRBD2 (5 bases). The V gene lost 4 bases and the J gene lost 0 bases, with 10 bases spanning the gap. Germline V CDR1 and CDR2: ENHRY, SYGVKD. The CDR3 is 14 residues long. The CDR3 spells CAISVGLSSYEQYF. CDR3 in DNA: TGTGCCATCAGTGTCGGACTCAGCTCCTACGAGCAGTACTTC.

V and J are TRBV19 and TRBJ1-2; 7 bases map to TRBD1. In germline, CDR1 is LNHDA, CDR2 SQIVND (reference sequence). This CDR3 comprises 14 residues. V shed 5 bases and J 3 bases; nucleotides not matched to a gene: 6. This CDR3 is CASSRDRADYGYTF. CDR3 sequence (DNA): TGTGCCAGTAGTCGAGACAGGGCGGACTATGGCTACACCTTC. The full variable domain, completed using reference TRBV19 and TRBJ1-2, is DGGITQSPKYLFRKEGQNVTLSCEQNLNHDAMYWYRQDPGQGLRLIYYSQIVNDFQKGDIAEGYSVSREKKESFPLTVTSAQKNPTAFYLCASSRDRADYGYTFGSGTRLTVV.

The rearrangement joins TRBV6-5 to TRBJ2-1, with 9 bases matching TRBD2. Germline-derived CDR1 and CDR2 are MNHEY and SVGAGI. The V gene end was trimmed by 6 bases and the J gene end by 4 bases; junction bases not matched to a gene: 7. There are 15 residues in the CDR3. CDR3 loop: CASSLLAGGYNEQFF. The CDR3 DNA follows: TGTGCCAGCAGCCTTCTTGCGGGAGGGTACAATGAGCAGTTCTTC.